This T cell receptor beta chain originates from a study of cytomegalovirus exposure and HLA in healthy donors. Notes on the study in general: Relative to equally common others, HLA-associated TCR beta chains showed greater clonal expansion in a later analysis. Specific recognition of CMV antigens was confirmed in vitro for three chains (all CMV-associated). A later look showed TCR association rates differing by HLA locus, highest for DRB1 and lowest for HLA-C.

Use of 60 Vbeta and 13 Jbeta primers characterized the PCR. Repertoires were generated with immunoSEQ multiplex PCR, while TCRdb's copy carries only in-frame clones and drops some. The sample lists 90,000 to 140,000 clones; approximately 12% were seen once. V dropped 1 base and J dropped 0 bases, with 8 bases sitting between them. Germline V CDR1 and CDR2: SGHRS, YFSETQ. CDR3 length: 16 amino acids. This clone was counted once. Its cognate antigen is unknown. The gene calls are TRBV5-1 and TRBJ2-6, with D uncertain. The sample consisted of PBMCs. The origin of this receptor is a man aged 40-49 years in good health and CMV-seropositive. The CDR3 spells CASSLYGNSGANVLTF. The CDR3 nucleotides are TGCGCCAGCAGCTTGTACGGTAACTCTGGGGCCAACGTCCTGACTTTC.